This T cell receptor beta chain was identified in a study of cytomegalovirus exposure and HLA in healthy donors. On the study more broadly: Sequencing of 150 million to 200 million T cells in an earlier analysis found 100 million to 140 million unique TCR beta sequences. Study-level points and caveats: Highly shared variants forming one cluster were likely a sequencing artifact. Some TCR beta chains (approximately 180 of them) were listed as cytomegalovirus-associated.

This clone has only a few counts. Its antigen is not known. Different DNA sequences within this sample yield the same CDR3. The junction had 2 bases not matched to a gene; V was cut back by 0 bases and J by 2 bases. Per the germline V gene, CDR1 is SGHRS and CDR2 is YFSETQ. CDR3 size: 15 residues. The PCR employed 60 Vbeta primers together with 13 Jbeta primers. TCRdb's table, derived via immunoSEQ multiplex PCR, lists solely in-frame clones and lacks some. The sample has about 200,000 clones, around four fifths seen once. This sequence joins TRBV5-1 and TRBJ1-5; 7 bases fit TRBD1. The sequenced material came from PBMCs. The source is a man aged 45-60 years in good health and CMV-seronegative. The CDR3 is CASSLEGAGNQPQHF. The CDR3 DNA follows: TGCGCCAGCAGCTTGGAGGGGGCCGGCAATCAGCCCCAGCATTTT.